These 20 T cell receptor beta chains were all obtained from the same sample, sequenced in a study of metastatic and nonmetastatic thyroid tumors. With MiXCR, TCRdb reprocessed the PCR reads. The table shows roughly 40,000 clones, with about a sixth occurring only once. Prior to thyroid surgery, none of the patients had received any treatment. The source material was blood. These receptors all come from a female donor with papillary thyroid cancer or a benign thyroid nodule (not recorded which). Some clones in this sample may be carry-over from other donors' samples.

This clone was seen more than once but under ten times. The chain links TRBV6-5 to TRBJ2-5, with D perhaps TRBD1 (5 bases). The length of the CDR3 is 12 residues. CDR1 is MNHEY and CDR2 is SVGAGI in the germline V gene. Trimming shortened V by 5 bases and J by 8 bases, and 12 bases separated the two germline ends. CDR3 in amino acids: CASSPWGDTQYF. The CDR3 DNA reads as TGTGCCAGCAGTCCATGGGGCGATACCCAGTACTTC.

This clone has a count of ten or more. The genes are TRBV6-1 and TRBJ2-3, with D perhaps TRBD1 (6 bases). Germline assignment: CDR1 MNHNS and CDR2 SASEGT. The CDR3 consists of 15 residues. V was pared by 4 bases and J by 5 bases, with 16 bases between. The CDR3, as DNA: TGTGCCAGCAGTGTCAGGGACATAGGTGTAGATACGCAGTATTTT. Translating it yields CASSVRDIGVDTQYF.

DNA for the CDR3: TGCGCCAGCAGCTTGTCCCCAGGGAACCCCTACGAGCAGTACTTC. It encodes CASSLSPGNPYEQYF. V gene TRBV5-1 combines with J gene TRBJ2-7; a weak D match, TRBD1 (5 bases). CDR1 and CDR2 (germline): SGHRS, YFSETQ. There are 15 residues in the CDR3. V dropped 1 base and J dropped 2 bases, with 13 bases sitting between them.

This clone has ten or more counts. The chain uses TRBV4-1 and TRBJ1-4, with a weak D call TRBD1 (6 bases). The CDR3 is made up of 14 amino acids. V lost 0 bases to trimming and J lost 8 bases, with 10 bases between them. CDR1 is MGHRA and CDR2 is YSYEKL in the germline V gene. CDR3 loop: CASSQESTGEKLFF. CDR3 coding DNA: TGCGCCAGCAGCCAAGAATCCACAGGGGAAAAACTGTTTTTT.

This clone has more than one count but fewer than ten. At one end, the junction sequence differs from germline, possibly due to a read error. This chain connects TRBV6-1 to TRBJ2-7; D may be TRBD2 (5 bases). Germline-derived CDR1 and CDR2 are MNHNS and SASEGT. The CDR3 sequence is 14 residues long. CDR3 loop: CASILAVSDYQQYF. CDR3 DNA sequence: TGTGCCAGCATCTTGGCGGTAAGCGACTACCAGCAGTACTTC.

As regards this clone: A read error is possible here, since a much larger clone lies one base away. The chain links TRBV12-3 or TRBV12-4 to TRBJ1-5; unclear D gene. This CDR3 spans 14 amino acids. The chain's CDR3 is CAGSFVRTNQPQHF. DNA of the CDR3: TGTGCCGGCAGTTTTGTAAGGACTAATCAGCCCCAGCATTTT.

The chain employs TRBV29-1 and TRBJ2-1; no clear D. Germline CDR1 is SQVTM and CDR2 is ANQGSEA. The CDR3 is 14 residues long. The V end was cut by 0 bases, the J end by 4 bases, with 10 bases between. The CDR3 loop is CSVEDESRYNEQFF. The CDR3 nucleotides read TGCAGCGTTGAAGATGAGTCCCGGTACAATGAGCAGTTCTTC.

This clone was counted only a few times. The genes are TRBV6-1 and TRBJ2-7; D unclear. V was trimmed by 6 bases and J by 2 bases, leaving 8 bases between them. The CDR3 is made up of 12 amino acids. The V gene's germline CDR1 is MNHNS and CDR2 SASEGT. CDR3 in amino acids: CASRSPTYEQYF. CDR3 DNA: TGTGCCAGCAGAAGTCCTACCTACGAGCAGTACTTC.

This clone was seen repeatedly, ten times or more. The genes are TRBV7-6 and TRBJ2-5, with 9 positions matching TRBD1. From germline, CDR1 is SGHVS and CDR2 FNYEAQ. The CDR3 consists of 17 residues. The junction had 14 bases not matched to a gene; V was cut back by 7 bases and J by 2 bases. The DNA for the CDR3 is TGTGCCAGCATCCCTGAGGACAGGGGATGGGGGCAAGAGACCCAGTACTTC. Protein: CASIPEDRGWGQETQYF.

There are many counts of this clone. The chain joins TRBV11-3 to TRBJ2-7; possibly TRBD1 for D (5 bases). The CDR3 length is 14 residues. Germline CDR1 is SGHNT and CDR2 is YENEEA. Trimming removed 1 base from V and 0 bases from J, with 7 bases in between. This CDR3 is CASSLGGSSYEQYF. For the CDR3, the DNA is TGTGCCAGCAGCTTAGGGGGCAGCTCCTACGAGCAGTACTTC.

This clone was counted many times. This chain uses TRBV19 with TRBJ2-7, with TRBD1 as a possible D gene (5 bases). Germline V gene data show CDR1 as LNHDA and CDR2 as SQIVND (reference sequence). There are 14 residues in the CDR3. The germline V and J ends were trimmed by 1 base and 6 bases, with 13 bases remaining between them. CDR3 nucleotides: TGTGCCAGTAGTATAGCTTCCGTTGGGGCCGAGCAGTACTTC. Translated, it gives CASSIASVGAEQYF. Together with reference TRBV19 and TRBJ2-7, the CDR3 gives the full variable domain: DGGITQSPKYLFRKEGQNVTLSCEQNLNHDAMYWYRQDPGQGLRLIYYSQIVNDFQKGDIAEGYSVSREKKESFPLTVTSAQKNPTAFYLCASSIASVGAEQYFGPGTRLTVT.

This clone was counted ten times or more. The genes are TRBV4-1 and TRBJ1-2; D not resolved. CDR1 and CDR2 from the germline V gene are MGHRA and YSYEKL. V lost 1 base, J lost 3 bases, and 18 bases lay in between. CDR3 size: 17 residues. CDR3 DNA: TGCGCCAGCAGCCAAGTGTGGTCGGACCGTGGAGACTATGGCTACACCTTC. Translation gives CASSQVWSDRGDYGYTF.

This chain uses TRBV18 with TRBJ1-2; 9 nucleotides line up with TRBD1. J gave up 6 bases and V 4 bases, and 9 bases lay outside the gene matches. The germline gives CDR1 KGHSH, CDR2 LQKENI. This CDR3 is built from 15 residues. The CDR3 loop reads CASSLTGTGTNGYTF. The CDR3 coding sequence is TGTGCCAGCTCACTCACCGGGACAGGGACCAATGGCTACACCTTC.

Comments on this clone: A read error is possible here, since a much larger clone lies one base away. V is TRBV20-1 and J is TRBJ1-1; 8 bases agree with TRBD1. CDR1 DFQATT and CDR2 SNEGSKA come from the germline V gene (reference sequence). V lost 0 bases to trimming and J lost 14 bases; unmatched junction nucleotides: 17. This CDR3 comprises 15 residues. The CDR3 reads CSAREAGQGLTEDFF. CDR3 DNA sequence: TGCAGTGCTAGAGAGGCCGGACAGGGATTGACTGAAGACTTCTTT.

The gene calls are TRBV27 and TRBJ1-2; TRBD1 matches 8 bases. V shed 4 bases, J shed 7 bases, and the junction held 8 bases outside the gene matches. Looked up from germline, CDR1 is MNHEY and CDR2 is SMNVEV (reference sequence). This CDR3 is built from 14 residues. CDR3 loop: CASSSGQGRRGYTF. CDR3 sequence (DNA): TGTGCCAGCAGTTCTGGACAGGGACGACGTGGCTACACCTTC.

The chain combines TRBV12-3 or TRBV12-4 with TRBJ2-7, with no clear D. The length of the CDR3 is 13 residues. The V end was cut by 2 bases, the J end by 3 bases, with 8 bases between. This CDR3 reads CASSLRSNYEQYF. The CDR3 nucleotides read TGTGCCAGCAGTTTAAGGTCCAACTACGAGCAGTACTTC.

This clone was detected many times. The sample has other DNA sequences that encode this CDR3 too. This sequence joins TRBV18 and TRBJ2-2; possible D gene TRBD2, 5 bases. Germline values: CDR1 KGHSH, CDR2 LQKENI. The CDR3 length is 15 residues. V lost 2 bases, J lost 3 bases, and 10 bases lay in between. The CDR3 here is CASSPMARDTGELFF. CDR3 bases: TGTGCCAGCTCACCAATGGCGCGGGACACCGGGGAGCTGTTTTTT. The full variable domain, completed using reference TRBV18 and TRBJ2-2, is NAGVMQNPRHLVRRRGQEARLRCSPMKGHSHVYWYRQLPEEGLKFMVYLQKENIIDESGMPKERFSAEFPKEGPSILRIQQVVRGDSAAYFCASSPMARDTGELFFGEGSRLTVL.

Ten or more counts support this clone. The chain employs TRBV20-1 and TRBJ2-7; D gene uncertain. The V end was cut by 4 bases, the J end by 4 bases, with 20 bases between. This CDR3 spans 15 amino acids. Germline V gives CDR1 DFQATT, CDR2 SNEGSKA (reference sequence). The chain's CDR3 is CSATALGYPTYEQYF. CDR3 bases: TGCAGTGCTACTGCGTTGGGATACCCAACTTACGAGCAGTACTTC.

This clone was detected ten times or more. The J gene is TRBJ2-1, the V gene TRBV30, with 9 bases lining up with TRBD1. Germline CDR1 and CDR2: GTSNPN and SVGIG (reference sequence). V dropped 0 bases and J dropped 9; count of bases not matched to a gene: 6. The CDR3 has 14 residues. This CDR3 reads CAWSVGTGWGEQFF. CDR3 bases: TGTGCCTGGAGTGTCGGGACAGGGTGGGGTGAGCAGTTCTTC. Full variable domain (missing parts from reference TRBV30 and TRBJ2-1): SQTIHQWPATLVQPVGSPLSLECTVEGTSNPNLYWYRQAAGRGLQLLFYSVGIGQISSEVPQNLSASRPQDRQFILSSKKLLLSDSGFYLCAWSVGTGWGEQFFGPGTRLTVL.

This clone was observed a handful of times. The chain carries TRBV28 and TRBJ1-5, with TRBD1 matching 10 bases. The CDR3 covers 13 residues. The ends lost 11 bases at V and 6 bases at J; junction bases unmatched: 7. Germline V gene sequence: CDR1 MDHEN, CDR2 SYDVKM. The CDR3 bases are TGTGCCGGCCTTGGGGACAGGGGTCAGCCCCAGCATTTT. This codes for CAGLGDRGQPQHF.